The 8 T cell receptor beta chains below were found in one sample sequenced in a study of molecular identifiers for immune sequencing clone quantification. TCRdb processed the PCR reads anew with MiXCR; each CDR3 protein has one entry. Altogether approximately 500,000 distinct CDR3 sequences are present, 20% to 25% being singletons, with the ten largest covering about 0.78%. Sequencing was carried out using naive CD8+ T cells from blood, with Jurkat cell RNA spiked in. Subset described: FACS-sorted CD8+CD4-CCR7+CD45RA+ naive T cells. Source of these receptors: a human donor in good health. Some libraries in this study had Jurkat cell RNA spiked in.

This chain uses TRBV7-9 with TRBJ2-5, with 9 bases lining up with TRBD1. Looked up from germline, CDR1 is SEHNR and CDR2 is FQNEAQ (reference sequence). V lost 5 bases, J lost 3 bases, and 4 bases stayed unmatched. The CDR3 loop spans 14 amino acids. In nucleotides, the CDR3 is TGTGCCAGCAGCCGGACAGGGGTGGAAGAGACCCAGTACTTC. Its translation: CASSRTGVEETQYF.

This clonotype was observed at least ten times. V and J are TRBV9 and TRBJ2-3; D tentatively reads TRBD1 or TRBD2 (6 bases each). Trimming took 2 bases from V and 6 from J, leaving 22 bases between them. Germline V CDR1 and CDR2: SGDLS, YYNGEE. The CDR3 extends over 17 amino acids. CDR3 nucleotides: TGTGCCAGCAGCGTGGGGGGCGCTCCGGGAGTAACCGATACGCAGTATTTT. Its translation: CASSVGGAPGVTDTQYF.

Note on this clonotype: A read error is possible here, since a much larger clone lies one base away. This chain uses TRBV7-2 with TRBJ1-6; 8 nucleotides align to TRBD1. Germline V CDR1 and CDR2: SGHTA, FQGNSA. This CDR3 comprises 15 residues. The CDR3 loop is CASSLGQAYNSPLRF. CDR3 bases: TGTGCCAGCAGCTTGGGACAGGCTTATAATTCACCCCTCCGCTTT.

As to this clonotype: Just one base apart from a much larger clone, this may be a read error. The chain recombines TRBV7-2 with TRBJ1-6; 7 nucleotides align to TRBD1. J lost 6 bases, V lost 5 bases, and 4 bases had no gene match. In germline, CDR1 is SGHTA, CDR2 FQGNSA. There are 14 residues in the CDR3. The CDR3 DNA is TGTGCCAGCAGCCCCCAGGGGGGTAATTCACCCCTCCACTTT. This sequence encodes CASSPQGGNSPLHF. The entire variable domain, with the rest obtained from reference TRBV7-2 and TRBJ1-6, is as follows: GAGVSQSPSNKVTEKGKDVELRCDPISGHTALYWYRQSLGQGLEFLIYFQGNSAPDKSGLPSDRFSAERTGGSVSTLTIQRTQQEDSAVYLCASSPQGGNSPLHFGNGTRLTVT.

This chain joins TRBV4-1 and TRBJ2-7; D uncertain. From germline, CDR1 is MGHRA and CDR2 YSYEKL. Trimming shortened V by 0 bases and J by 1 base, and 19 bases separated the two germline ends. The CDR3 has 18 residues. The CDR3 protein is CASSQESGVGKISYEQYF. The CDR3 DNA reads as TGCGCCAGCAGCCAAGAAAGTGGGGTAGGGAAGATTTCCTACGAGCAGTACTTC.

The chain combines TRBV7-9 with TRBJ2-5; 9 bases are shared with TRBD2. Germline V CDR1 and CDR2: SEHNR, FQNEAQ (reference sequence). The V segment lost 5 bases and the J segment 7 bases; nucleotides outside the gene matches: 5. The CDR3 runs to 13 residues. The CDR3 nucleotides read TGTGCCAGCAGCCCGACAGCGGGGGGGACCCAGTACTTC. This translates into CASSPTAGGTQYF.

This clonotype occurred a few times. The chain combines TRBV7-9 with TRBJ2-3; D unclear. The germline V gene encodes CDR1 SEHNR and CDR2 FQNEAQ (reference sequence). V dropped 1 base and J dropped 4 bases, with 9 bases sitting between them. The CDR3 runs 14 residues. CDR3 region: CASSLEADPDTQYF. CDR3 nucleotide sequence: TGTGCCAGCAGCTTAGAAGCTGATCCAGATACGCAGTATTTT.

This clonotype was seen ten or more times. V and J are TRBV7-9 and TRBJ2-1; TRBD2 might be the D (6 bases). Germline lookup yields CDR1 SEHNR and CDR2 FQNEAQ (reference sequence). Trimming took 3 bases from V and 3 from J, leaving 9 bases between them. The CDR3 has 14 residues. CDR3 bases: TGTGCCAGCAGCTTTGGGGAGGACTACAATGAGCAGTTCTTC. It yields the protein CASSFGEDYNEQFF.